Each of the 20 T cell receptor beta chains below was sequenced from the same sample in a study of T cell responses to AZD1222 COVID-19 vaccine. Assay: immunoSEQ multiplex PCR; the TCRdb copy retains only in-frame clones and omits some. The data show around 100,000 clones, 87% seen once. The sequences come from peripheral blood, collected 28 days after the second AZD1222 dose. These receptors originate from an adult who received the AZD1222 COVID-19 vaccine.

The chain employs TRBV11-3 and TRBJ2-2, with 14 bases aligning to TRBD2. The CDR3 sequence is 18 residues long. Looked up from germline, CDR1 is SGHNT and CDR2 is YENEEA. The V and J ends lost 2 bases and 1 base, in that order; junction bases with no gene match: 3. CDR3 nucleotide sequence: TGTGCCAGCAGCTTATGGGGGACTAGCGGGAGGAACACCGGGGAGCTGTTTTTT. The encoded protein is CASSLWGTSGRNTGELFF.

CDR3 protein: CATRGHEGTDTQYF. The CDR3 bases are TGTGCCACCAGGGGGCATGAGGGCACAGATACGCAGTATTTT. The chain is built from TRBV24-1 and TRBJ2-3; a possible D gene is TRBD1 (5 bases). The CDR3 consists of 14 residues. The ends were cut back, 7 bases at V and 1 base at J, with 11 bases in the middle. The germline gives CDR1 KGHDR, CDR2 SFDVKD.

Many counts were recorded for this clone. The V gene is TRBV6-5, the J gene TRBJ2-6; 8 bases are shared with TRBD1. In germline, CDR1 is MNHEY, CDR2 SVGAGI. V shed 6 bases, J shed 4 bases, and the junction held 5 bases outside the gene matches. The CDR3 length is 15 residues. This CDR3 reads CASSQTGDGANVLTF. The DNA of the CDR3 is TGTGCCAGCAGCCAGACAGGGGACGGGGCCAACGTCCTGACTTTC.

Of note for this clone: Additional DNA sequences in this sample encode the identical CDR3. CDR3 coding DNA: TGTGCCAGCAGTTACGCAGGGTCCAATCAGCCCCAGCATTTT. Translated: CASSYAGSNQPQHF. The chain couples TRBV6-2 or TRBV6-3 to TRBJ1-5; the D gene is possibly TRBD1 (5 bases). The V end lost 2 bases, the J end lost 3 bases, and 8 bases lay between the germline ends. Germline assignment: CDR1 MNHEY and CDR2 SVGEGT. The CDR3 extends over 14 amino acids.

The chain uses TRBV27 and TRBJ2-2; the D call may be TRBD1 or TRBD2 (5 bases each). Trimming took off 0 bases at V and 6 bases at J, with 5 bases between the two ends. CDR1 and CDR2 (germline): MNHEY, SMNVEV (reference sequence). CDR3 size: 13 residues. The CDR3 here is CASSLSGAGELFF. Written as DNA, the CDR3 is TGTGCCAGCAGTTTATCGGGGGCCGGGGAGCTGTTTTTT.

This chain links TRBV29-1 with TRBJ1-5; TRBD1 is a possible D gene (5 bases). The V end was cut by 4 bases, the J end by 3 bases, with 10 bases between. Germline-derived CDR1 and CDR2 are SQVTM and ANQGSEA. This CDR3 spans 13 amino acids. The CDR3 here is CSVGVGDNQPQHF. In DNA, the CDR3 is TGCAGCGTTGGGGTAGGGGACAATCAGCCCCAGCATTTT.

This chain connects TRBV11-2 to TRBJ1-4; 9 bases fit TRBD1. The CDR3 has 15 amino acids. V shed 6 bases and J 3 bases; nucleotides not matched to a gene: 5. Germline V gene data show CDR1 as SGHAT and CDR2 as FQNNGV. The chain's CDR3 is CASSKQGAANEKLFF. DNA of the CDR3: TGTGCCAGCAGTAAACAGGGGGCAGCTAATGAAAAACTGTTTTTT.

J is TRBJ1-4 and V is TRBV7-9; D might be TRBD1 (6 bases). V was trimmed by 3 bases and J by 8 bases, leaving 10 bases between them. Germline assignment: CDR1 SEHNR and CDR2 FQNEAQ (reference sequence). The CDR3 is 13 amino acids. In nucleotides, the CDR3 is TGTGCCAGCAGCTTTGGGGGGGCAGAAAAACTGTTTTTT. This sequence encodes CASSFGGAEKLFF.

CDR3 in amino acids: CASSEAWTGSYEQYF. Written as DNA, the CDR3 is TGTGCCAGCAGTGAAGCCTGGACAGGATCCTACGAGCAGTACTTC. The chain joins TRBV2 to TRBJ2-7, with 7 bases matching TRBD1. V shed 0 bases and J 1 base; nucleotides not matched to a gene: 3. The germline V gene encodes CDR1 SNHLY and CDR2 FYNNEI. The CDR3 has 15 residues.

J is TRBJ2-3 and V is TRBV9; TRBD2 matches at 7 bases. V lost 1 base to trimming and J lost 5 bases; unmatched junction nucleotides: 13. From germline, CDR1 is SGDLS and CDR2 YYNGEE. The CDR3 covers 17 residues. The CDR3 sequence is CASSVTDGAGVIDTQYF. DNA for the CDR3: TGTGCCAGCAGCGTAACCGACGGCGCGGGAGTGATAGATACGCAGTATTTT.

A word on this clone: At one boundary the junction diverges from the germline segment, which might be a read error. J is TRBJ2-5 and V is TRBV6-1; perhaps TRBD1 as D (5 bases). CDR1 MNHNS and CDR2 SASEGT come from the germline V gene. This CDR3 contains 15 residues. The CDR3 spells CASGDSGSARRTQYF. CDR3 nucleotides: TGTGCCAGCGGTGACAGTGGCTCGGCGAGAAGAACCCAGTACTTC.

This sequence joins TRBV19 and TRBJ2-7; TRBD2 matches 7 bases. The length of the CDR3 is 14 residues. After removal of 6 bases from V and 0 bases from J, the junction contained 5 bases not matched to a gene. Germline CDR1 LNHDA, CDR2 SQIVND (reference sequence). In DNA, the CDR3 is TGTGCCAGTAGCCAGCGGGGAGCCTCCTACGAGCAGTACTTC. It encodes CASSQRGASYEQYF. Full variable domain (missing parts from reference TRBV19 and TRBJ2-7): DGGITQSPKYLFRKEGQNVTLSCEQNLNHDAMYWYRQDPGQGLRLIYYSQIVNDFQKGDIAEGYSVSREKKESFPLTVTSAQKNPTAFYLCASSQRGASYEQYFGPGTRLTVT.

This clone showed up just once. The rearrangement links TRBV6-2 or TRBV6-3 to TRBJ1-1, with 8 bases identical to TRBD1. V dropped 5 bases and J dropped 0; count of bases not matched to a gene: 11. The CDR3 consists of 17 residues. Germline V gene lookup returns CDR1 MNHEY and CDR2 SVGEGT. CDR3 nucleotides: TGTGCCAGCAGTGTAATTGCAGGGGGCCTGATGAACACTGAAGCTTTCTTT. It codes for CASSVIAGGLMNTEAFF.

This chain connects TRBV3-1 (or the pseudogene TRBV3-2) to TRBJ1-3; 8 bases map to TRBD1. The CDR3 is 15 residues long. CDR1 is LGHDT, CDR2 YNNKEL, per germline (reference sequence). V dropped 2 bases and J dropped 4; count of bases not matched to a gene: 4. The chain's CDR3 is CASSQQGAGGNTIYF. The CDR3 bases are TGTGCCAGCAGCCAACAGGGGGCCGGGGGAAACACCATATATTTT.

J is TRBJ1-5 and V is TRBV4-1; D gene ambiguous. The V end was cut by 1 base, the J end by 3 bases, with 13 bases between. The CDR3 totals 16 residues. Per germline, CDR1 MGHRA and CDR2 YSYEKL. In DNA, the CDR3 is TGCGCCAGCAGCCAAGTCGGACCCACTAACAATCAGCCCCAGCATTTT. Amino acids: CASSQVGPTNNQPQHF.

The CDR3 region is CASSHPKDSYTGELFF. The CDR3 region has the DNA TGCGCCAGCAGTCACCCGAAGGACAGTTACACCGGGGAGCTGTTTTTT. The chain carries TRBV23-1 and TRBJ2-2, with D maybe TRBD1 (6 bases). TRBV23-1 is assigned to the ORF class and has an uncertain function. CDR3 length equals 16 residues. Deletions cut 3 bases from V and 3 bases from J, with 14 bases between.

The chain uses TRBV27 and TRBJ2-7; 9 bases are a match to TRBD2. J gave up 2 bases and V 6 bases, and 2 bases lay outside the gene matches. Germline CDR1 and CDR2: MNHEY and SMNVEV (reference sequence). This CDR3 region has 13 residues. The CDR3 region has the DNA TGTGCCAGCAGGACTAGCGGAACCTACGAGCAGTACTTC. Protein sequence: CASRTSGTYEQYF.

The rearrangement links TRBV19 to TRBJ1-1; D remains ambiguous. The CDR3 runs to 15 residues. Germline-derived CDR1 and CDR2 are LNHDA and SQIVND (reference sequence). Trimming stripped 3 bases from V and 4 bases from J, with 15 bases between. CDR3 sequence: CASSIYSGILTEAFF. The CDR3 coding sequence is TGTGCCAGTAGTATCTACAGCGGAATACTCACTGAAGCTTTCTTT. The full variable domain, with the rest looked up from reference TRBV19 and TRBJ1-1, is DGGITQSPKYLFRKEGQNVTLSCEQNLNHDAMYWYRQDPGQGLRLIYYSQIVNDFQKGDIAEGYSVSREKKESFPLTVTSAQKNPTAFYLCASSIYSGILTEAFFGQGTRLTVV.

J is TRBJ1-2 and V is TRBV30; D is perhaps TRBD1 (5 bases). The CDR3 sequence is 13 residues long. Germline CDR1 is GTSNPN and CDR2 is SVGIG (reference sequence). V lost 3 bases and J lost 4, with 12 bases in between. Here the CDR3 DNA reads TGTGCCTGGAGGGGCCGGGGCCTCTATGGCTACACCTTC. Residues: CAWRGRGLYGYTF.

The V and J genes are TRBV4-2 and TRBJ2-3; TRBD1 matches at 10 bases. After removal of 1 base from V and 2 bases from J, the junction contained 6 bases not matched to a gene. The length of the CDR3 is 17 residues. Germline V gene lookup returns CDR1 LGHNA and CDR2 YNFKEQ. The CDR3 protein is CASSQVGTGENTDTQYF. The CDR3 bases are TGTGCCAGCAGCCAAGTGGGGACAGGGGAGAACACAGATACGCAGTATTTT.